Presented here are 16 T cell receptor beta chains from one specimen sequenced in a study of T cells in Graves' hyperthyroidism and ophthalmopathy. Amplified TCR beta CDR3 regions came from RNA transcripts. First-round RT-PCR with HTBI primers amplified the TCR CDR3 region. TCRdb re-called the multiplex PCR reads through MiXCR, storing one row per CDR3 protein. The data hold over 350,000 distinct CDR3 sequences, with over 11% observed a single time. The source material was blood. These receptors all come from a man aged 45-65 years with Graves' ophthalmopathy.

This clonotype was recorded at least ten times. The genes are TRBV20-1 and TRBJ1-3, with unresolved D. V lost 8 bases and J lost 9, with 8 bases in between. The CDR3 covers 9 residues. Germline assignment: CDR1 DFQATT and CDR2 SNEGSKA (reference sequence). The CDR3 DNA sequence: TGCAGTAGCTCGGCCACCATATATTTT. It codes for CSSSATIYF.

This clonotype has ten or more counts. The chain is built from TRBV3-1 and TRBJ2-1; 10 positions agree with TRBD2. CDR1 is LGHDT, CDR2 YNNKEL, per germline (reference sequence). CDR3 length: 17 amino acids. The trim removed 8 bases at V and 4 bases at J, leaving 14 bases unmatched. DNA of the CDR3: TGTGCCAGCGGAGGTATTAGCGGGAGGACCTCTTACAATGAGCAGTTCTTC. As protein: CASGGISGRTSYNEQFF.

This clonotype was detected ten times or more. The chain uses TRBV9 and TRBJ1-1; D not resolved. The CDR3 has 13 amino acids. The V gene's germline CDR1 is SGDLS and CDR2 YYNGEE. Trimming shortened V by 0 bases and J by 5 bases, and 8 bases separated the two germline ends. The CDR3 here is CASSVEVRTEAFF. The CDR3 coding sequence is TGTGCCAGCAGCGTAGAGGTACGGACTGAAGCTTTCTTT.

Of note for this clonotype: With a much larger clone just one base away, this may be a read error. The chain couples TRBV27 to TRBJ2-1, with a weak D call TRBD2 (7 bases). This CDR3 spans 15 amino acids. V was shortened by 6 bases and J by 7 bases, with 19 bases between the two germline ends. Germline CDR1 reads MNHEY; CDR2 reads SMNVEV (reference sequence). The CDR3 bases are TGTGCCAGCAGCTTCGAGGGACGGGGGGCGAATGAGCAGTTCTTC. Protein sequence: CASSFEGRGANEQFF.

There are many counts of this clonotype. CDR3 loop: CASGKWDSIYSGNTIYF. As DNA, the CDR3 is TGTGCCAGCGGGAAATGGGACAGTATATACTCTGGAAACACCATATATTTT. The chain employs TRBV5-8 and TRBJ1-3; 7 bases agree with TRBD1. The CDR3 contains 17 residues. In germline, CDR1 is SGHTS, CDR2 YDEGEE. Trimming cost V 7 bases and J 0 bases; bases outside gene matches: 13.

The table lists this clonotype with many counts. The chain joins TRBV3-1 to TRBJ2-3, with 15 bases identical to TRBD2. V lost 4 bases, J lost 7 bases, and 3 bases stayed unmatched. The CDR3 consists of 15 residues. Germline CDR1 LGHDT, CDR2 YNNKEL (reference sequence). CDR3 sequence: CASSPGTSGRHTQYF. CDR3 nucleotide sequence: TGTGCCAGCAGCCCCGGGACTAGCGGGAGGCATACGCAGTATTTT.

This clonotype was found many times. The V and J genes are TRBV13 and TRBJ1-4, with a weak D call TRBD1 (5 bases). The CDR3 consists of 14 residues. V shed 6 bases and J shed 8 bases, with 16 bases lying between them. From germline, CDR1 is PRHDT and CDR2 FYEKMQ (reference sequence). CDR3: CASRFGGSEEKLFF. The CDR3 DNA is TGTGCCAGCAGGTTCGGGGGTTCAGAGGAAAAACTGTTTTTT.

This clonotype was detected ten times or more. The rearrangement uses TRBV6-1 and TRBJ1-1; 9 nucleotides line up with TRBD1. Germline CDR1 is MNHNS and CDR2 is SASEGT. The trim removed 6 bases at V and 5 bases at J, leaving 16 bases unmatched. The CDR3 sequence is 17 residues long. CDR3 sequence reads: CASRPRDREEMLTEAFF. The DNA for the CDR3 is TGTGCCAGCAGACCTCGGGACAGGGAGGAAATGTTAACTGAAGCTTTCTTT.

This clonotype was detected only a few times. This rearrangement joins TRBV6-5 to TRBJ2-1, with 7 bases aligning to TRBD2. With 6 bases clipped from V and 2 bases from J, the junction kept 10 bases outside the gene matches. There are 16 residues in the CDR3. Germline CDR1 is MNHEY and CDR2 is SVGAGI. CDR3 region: CASSYPSGLTYNEQFF. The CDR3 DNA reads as TGTGCCAGCAGCTATCCTAGCGGTCTTACCTACAATGAGCAGTTCTTC.

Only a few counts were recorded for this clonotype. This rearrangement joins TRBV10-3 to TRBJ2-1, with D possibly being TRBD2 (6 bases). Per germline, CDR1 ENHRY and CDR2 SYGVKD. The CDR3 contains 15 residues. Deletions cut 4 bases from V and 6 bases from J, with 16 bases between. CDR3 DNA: TGTGCCATCAGTGGGGACGGGAGTATTGTCAATGAGCAGTTCTTC. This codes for CAISGDGSIVNEQFF.

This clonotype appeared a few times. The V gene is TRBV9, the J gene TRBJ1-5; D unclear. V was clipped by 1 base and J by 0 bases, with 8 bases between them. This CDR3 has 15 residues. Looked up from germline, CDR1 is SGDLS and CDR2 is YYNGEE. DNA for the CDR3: TGTGCCAGCAGCGTATCGGCCATTAGCAATCAGCCCCAGCATTTT. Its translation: CASSVSAISNQPQHF.

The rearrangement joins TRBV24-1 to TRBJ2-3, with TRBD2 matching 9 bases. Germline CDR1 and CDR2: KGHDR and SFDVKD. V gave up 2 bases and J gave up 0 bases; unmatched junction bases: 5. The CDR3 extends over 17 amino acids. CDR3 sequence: CATSDSPSGVSTDTQYF. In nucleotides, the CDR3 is TGTGCCACCAGTGATTCACCTAGCGGGGTTAGCACAGATACGCAGTATTTT.

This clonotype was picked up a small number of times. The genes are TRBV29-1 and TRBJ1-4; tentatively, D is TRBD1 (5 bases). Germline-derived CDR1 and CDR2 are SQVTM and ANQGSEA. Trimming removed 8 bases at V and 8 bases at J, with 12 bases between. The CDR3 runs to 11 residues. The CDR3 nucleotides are TGCAGCTCCGCCCAGGGCGAAAAACTGTTTTTT. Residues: CSSAQGEKLFF. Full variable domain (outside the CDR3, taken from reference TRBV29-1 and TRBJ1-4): SAVISQKPSRDICQRGTSLTIQCQVDSQVTMMFWYRQQPGQSLTLIATANQGSEATYESGFVIDKFPISRPNLTFSTLTVSNMSPEDSSIYLCSSAQGEKLFFGSGTQLSVL.

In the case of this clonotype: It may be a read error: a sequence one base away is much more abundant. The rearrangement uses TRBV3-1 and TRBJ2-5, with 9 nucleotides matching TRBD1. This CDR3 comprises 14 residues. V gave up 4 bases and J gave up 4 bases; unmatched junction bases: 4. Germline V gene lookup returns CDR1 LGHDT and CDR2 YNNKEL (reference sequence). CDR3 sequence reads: CASSRTGVGETQYF. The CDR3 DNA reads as TGTGCCAGCAGCCGGACAGGGGTGGGAGAGACCCAGTACTTC.

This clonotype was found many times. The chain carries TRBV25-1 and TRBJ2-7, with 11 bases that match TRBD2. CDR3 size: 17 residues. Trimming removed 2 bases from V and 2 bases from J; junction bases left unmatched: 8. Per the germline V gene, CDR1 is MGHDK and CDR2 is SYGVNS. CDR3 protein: CASSEGTSGNLAYEQYF. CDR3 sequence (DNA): TGTGCCAGCAGTGAAGGGACTAGCGGAAATCTCGCCTACGAGCAGTACTTC.

CDR3 region: CASSPFLLLNTEAFF. In nucleotides, the CDR3 is TGTGCCAGCAGCCCGTTTTTGCTCTTGAACACTGAAGCTTTCTTT. The chain combines TRBV28 with TRBJ1-1; no firm D call. V was clipped by 6 bases and J by 0 bases, with 14 bases between them. CDR3 length: 15 amino acids. CDR1 and CDR2 from the germline V gene are MDHEN and SYDVKM.